The 8 T cell receptor beta chains below were found in one sample sequenced in a study of OX40 agonist ivuxolimab in advanced cancers. Sequencing used immunoSEQ multiplex PCR; TCRdb keeps in-frame clones, though not all of them. The sample comprises 87,000 or so clones, around 82% of which are singletons, and 3% to 4.5% rests with the top ten. Source: CD4+ or CD8+ T cells sorted from blood, taken in a trial of the OX40 agonist ivuxolimab. Every receptor here comes from an adult with an advanced solid tumor such as melanoma, head and neck, liver or kidney cancer.

The chain uses TRBV5-6 and TRBJ2-2; D is undetermined. This CDR3 spans 16 amino acids. The V end lost 0 bases, the J end lost 6 bases, and 15 bases lay between the germline ends. The germline V gene has CDR1 SGHDT and CDR2 YYEEEE. The CDR3 sequence is CASSLEGFGLAGELFF. The CDR3 DNA is TGTGCCAGCAGCTTGGAGGGTTTCGGATTGGCCGGGGAGCTGTTTTTT.

The chain has TRBV27 and TRBJ1-4; D unresolved. The CDR3 runs 14 residues. From germline, CDR1 is MNHEY and CDR2 SMNVEV (reference sequence). Deletions cut 6 bases from V and 3 bases from J, with 11 bases between. Written as DNA, the CDR3 is TGTGCCAGCAGCCGGACGTCGGCTAATGAAAAACTGTTTTTT. Its translation is CASSRTSANEKLFF.

This chain connects TRBV7-9 to TRBJ2-1; no definite D call. V lost 3 bases, J lost 7 bases, and 7 bases lay in between. In germline, CDR1 is SEHNR, CDR2 FQNEAQ (reference sequence). This CDR3 has 12 amino acids. CDR3 sequence (DNA): TGTGCCAGCAGCTTCATATCAAATGAGCAGTTCTTC. It codes for CASSFISNEQFF.

This clone turned up a few times. V usage is TRBV19 and J usage is TRBJ1-1; D remains ambiguous. The CDR3 extends over 13 amino acids. The germline gives CDR1 LNHDA, CDR2 SQIVND (reference sequence). V was cut by 2 bases and J by 3 bases, with 7 bases left in between. In DNA, the CDR3 is TGTGCCAGTAGTATATCGGATTACACTGAAGCTTTCTTT. Its translation is CASSISDYTEAFF.

This CDR3 is CASSLGGGVETQYF. In DNA, the CDR3 is TGTGCCAGCAGCTTAGGAGGGGGCGTAGAGACCCAGTACTTC. The genes are TRBV11-1 and TRBJ2-5, with 7 bases that match TRBD1. V gave up 1 base and J gave up 4 bases; unmatched junction bases: 3. CDR3 length: 14 residues. The V gene's germline CDR1 is SGHAT and CDR2 FQDESV (reference sequence).

This clone occurred a few times. This chain uses TRBV11-1 with TRBJ2-7; a weak D match, TRBD1 (5 bases). The CDR3 extends over 13 amino acids. CDR1 SGHAT and CDR2 FQDESV come from the germline V gene (reference sequence). Trimming removed 1 base from V and 5 bases from J, with 9 bases in between. CDR3: CASSLGLRDEQYF. Here the CDR3 DNA reads TGTGCCAGCAGCTTAGGCCTCAGGGACGAGCAGTACTTC.

V usage is TRBV7-9 and J usage is TRBJ2-1; 8 bases match TRBD2. There are 15 residues in the CDR3. CDR1 SEHNR and CDR2 FQNEAQ come from the germline V gene (reference sequence). V shed 5 bases and J 7 bases; nucleotides not matched to a gene: 10. CDR3 in amino acids: CASSLTGTSMNEQFF. CDR3 sequence (DNA): TGTGCCAGCAGCCTAACCGGGACTAGTATGAATGAGCAGTTCTTC. Combining the CDR3 with reference TRBV7-9 and TRBJ2-1 gives the whole variable domain DTGVSQNPRHKITKRGQNVTFRCDPISEHNRLYWYRQTLGQGPEFLTYFQNEAQLEKSRLLSDRFSAERPKGSFSTLEIQRTEQGDSAMYLCASSLTGTSMNEQFFGPGTRLTVL.

The genes are TRBV10-3 and TRBJ2-1; D is undetermined. The CDR3 has 16 amino acids. The V end lost 0 bases, the J end lost 0 bases, and 9 bases lay between the germline ends. The germline gives CDR1 ENHRY, CDR2 SYGVKD. The CDR3 loop is CAISESKSSSYNEQFF. CDR3 sequence (DNA): TGTGCCATCAGTGAGTCGAAGTCAAGCTCCTACAATGAGCAGTTCTTC.